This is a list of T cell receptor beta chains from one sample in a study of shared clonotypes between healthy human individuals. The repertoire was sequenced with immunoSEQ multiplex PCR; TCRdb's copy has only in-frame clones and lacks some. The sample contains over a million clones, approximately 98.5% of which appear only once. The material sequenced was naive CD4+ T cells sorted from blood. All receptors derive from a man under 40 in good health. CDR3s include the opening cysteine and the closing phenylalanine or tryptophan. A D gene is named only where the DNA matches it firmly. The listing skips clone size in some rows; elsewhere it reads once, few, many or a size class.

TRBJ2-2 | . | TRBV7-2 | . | CASGHKNTGELFF | TGTGCCAGCGGACACAAGAACACCGGGGAGCTGTTTTTT
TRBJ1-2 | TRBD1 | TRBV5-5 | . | CASSLGGTGKMDGYTF | TGTGCCAGCAGCTTGGGAGGGACAGGAAAGATGGATGGCTACACCTTC
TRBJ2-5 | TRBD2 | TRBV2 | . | CASPEREAGETQYF | TGTGCCAGCCCCGAGCGGGAGGCTGGGGAGACCCAGTACTTC
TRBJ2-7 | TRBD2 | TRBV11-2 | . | CASSMTSGSLEQYF | TGTGCCAGCAGCATGACTAGCGGGAGTTTAGAGCAGTACTTC
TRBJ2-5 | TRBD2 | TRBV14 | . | CASSHHGGVGETQYF | TGTGCCAGCAGCCACCACGGGGGGGTCGGAGAGACCCAGTACTTC
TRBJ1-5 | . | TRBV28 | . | CASRPSGVSRQPQHF | TGTGCCAGCAGACCCTCTGGGGTTTCGAGGCAGCCCCAGCATTTT
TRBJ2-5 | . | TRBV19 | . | CASSVTGLRVETQYF | TGTGCCAGTAGTGTGACAGGTCTCAGGGTGGAGACCCAGTACTTC
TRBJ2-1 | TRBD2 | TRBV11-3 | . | CASSSPPGRASYNEQFF | TGTGCCAGCAGCTCCCCGCCCGGGAGGGCCTCCTACAATGAGCAGTTCTTC
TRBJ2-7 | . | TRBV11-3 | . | CASSLNREYEQYF | TGTGCCAGCAGCCTGAACAGGGAGTACGAGCAGTACTTC
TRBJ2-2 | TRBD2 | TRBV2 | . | CASSRGLDTGELFF | TGTGCCAGCAGCCGCGGACTAGACACCGGGGAGCTGTTTTTT
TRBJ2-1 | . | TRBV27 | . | CASSLLSIHHSSYNEQFF | TGTGCCAGCAGTCTCCTTTCTATACACCACAGCTCCTACAATGAGCAGTTCTTC
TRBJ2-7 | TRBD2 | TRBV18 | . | CASSPPTSGRNEQYF | TGTGCCAGCTCACCCCCGACTAGCGGGAGGAACGAGCAGTACTTC
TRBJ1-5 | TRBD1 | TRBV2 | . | CASSGTGGFQPQHF | TGTGCCAGCAGCGGGACAGGGGGGTTTCAGCCCCAGCATTTT
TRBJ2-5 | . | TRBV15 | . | CATSNGFETQYF | TGTGCCACCAGCAACGGTTTTGAGACCCAGTACTTC
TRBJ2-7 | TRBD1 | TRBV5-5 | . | CASSFRDRAPEQYF | TGTGCCAGCAGCTTCCGGGACAGGGCCCCCGAGCAGTACTTC
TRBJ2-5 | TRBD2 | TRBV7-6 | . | CASRHPLAGFQETQYF | TGTGCCAGCAGGCATCCCTTAGCGGGATTCCAAGAGACCCAGTACTTC
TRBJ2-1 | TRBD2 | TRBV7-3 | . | CASSLNSLAGGYNEQFF | TGTGCCAGCAGCTTAAACTCTCTAGCGGGAGGATACAATGAGCAGTTCTTC
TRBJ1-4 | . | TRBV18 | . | CASSPSYRATNEKLFF | TGTGCCAGCTCACCGAGCTACAGAGCAACTAATGAAAAACTGTTTTTT
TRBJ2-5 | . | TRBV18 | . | CASSPPGLGGETQYF | TGTGCCAGCTCACCACCGGGGCTGGGAGGAGAGACCCAGTACTTC
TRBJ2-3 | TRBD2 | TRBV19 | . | CASSKSGNTDTQYF | TGTGCCAGTAGTAAAAGCGGGAACACAGATACGCAGTATTTT
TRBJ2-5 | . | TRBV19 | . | CASRNGETQYF | TGTGCCAGTCGAAACGGAGAGACCCAGTACTTC
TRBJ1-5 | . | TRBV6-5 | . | CASRGAFSNQPQHF | TGTGCCAGCAGGGGTGCGTTTAGCAATCAGCCCCAGCATTTT
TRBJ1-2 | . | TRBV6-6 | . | CASSYSGVNYGYTF | TGTGCCAGCAGTTATTCCGGGGTTAACTATGGCTACACCTTC
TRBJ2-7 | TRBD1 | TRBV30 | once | CAWRTTGQSMPYEQYF | TGTGCCTGGAGGACAACGGGACAGTCAATGCCCTACGAGCAGTACTTC
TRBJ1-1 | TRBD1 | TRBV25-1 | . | CASSESGTGLEAFF | TGTGCCAGCAGTGAATCCGGGACAGGGCTTGAAGCTTTCTTT
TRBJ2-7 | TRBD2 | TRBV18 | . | CASSPGLAGASYEQYF | TGTGCCAGCTCACCGGGGCTAGCGGGAGCTTCATACGAGCAGTACTTC
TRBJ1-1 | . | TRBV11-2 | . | CASSFLAQGAENTEAFF | TGTGCCAGCAGCTTCCTCGCCCAGGGCGCAGAGAACACTGAAGCTTTCTTT
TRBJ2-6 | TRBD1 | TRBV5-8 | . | CASTNRGLGANVLTF | TGTGCCAGCACCAACAGGGGGCTGGGGGCCAACGTCCTGACTTTC
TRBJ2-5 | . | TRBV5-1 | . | CASSLTNPTQETQYF | TGCGCCAGCAGCTTGACAAACCCGACTCAAGAGACCCAGTACTTC
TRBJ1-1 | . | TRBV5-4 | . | CASSRFDGTEAFF | TGTGCCAGCAGCCGATTCGACGGGACTGAAGCTTTCTTT
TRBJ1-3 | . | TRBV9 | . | CASSPWDLIHSGNTIYF | TGTGCCAGCAGCCCCTGGGACCTAATCCACTCTGGAAACACCATATATTTT
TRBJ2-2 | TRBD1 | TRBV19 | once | CASSPDRWTGELFF | TGTGCCAGTAGTCCGGACAGGTGGACCGGGGAGCTGTTTTTT
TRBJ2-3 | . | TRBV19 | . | CASTPAGSTDTQYF | TGTGCCAGTACCCCCGCAGGAAGCACAGATACGCAGTATTTT
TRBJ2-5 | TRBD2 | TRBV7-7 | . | CASSFSRTSREETQYF | TGTGCCAGCAGCTTCTCCCGGACTAGCAGGGAAGAGACCCAGTACTTC
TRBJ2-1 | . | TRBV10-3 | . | CAIRGGSYNEQFF | TGTGCCATAAGGGGCGGATCCTACAATGAGCAGTTCTTC
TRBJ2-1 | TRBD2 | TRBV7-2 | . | CASSPGGGEGNNEQFF | TGTGCCAGCAGCCCCGGTGGGGGGGAGGGGAACAATGAGCAGTTCTTC
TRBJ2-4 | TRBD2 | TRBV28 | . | CASSLTSGSLNIQYF | TGTGCCAGCAGTTTAACTAGCGGGAGTTTGAACATTCAGTACTTC
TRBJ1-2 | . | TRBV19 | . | CASTLGWPNYGYTF | TGTGCCAGTACCCTGGGCTGGCCTAACTATGGCTACACCTTC
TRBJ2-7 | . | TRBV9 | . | CASSVGSGLVYEQYF | TGTGCCAGCAGCGTAGGATCAGGTCTGGTCTACGAGCAGTACTTC
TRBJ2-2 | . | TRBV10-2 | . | CASSSLGYGELFF | TGCGCCAGCAGTTCACTAGGATACGGGGAGCTGTTTTTT
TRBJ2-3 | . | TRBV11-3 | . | CASSLAPAGVGAPDTQYF | TGTGCCAGCAGCTTAGCCCCGGCAGGGGTCGGAGCGCCAGATACGCAGTATTTT
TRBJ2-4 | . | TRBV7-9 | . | CASSPGMNIQYF | TGTGCCAGCAGCCCCGGGATGAACATTCAGTACTTC
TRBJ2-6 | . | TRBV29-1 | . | CSVATTVFGANVLTF | TGCAGCGTTGCCACGACAGTCTTTGGGGCCAACGTCCTGACTTTC
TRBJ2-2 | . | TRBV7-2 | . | CASSLNAGWNTGELFF | TGTGCCAGCAGCCTAAATGCGGGGTGGAACACCGGGGAGCTGTTTTTT
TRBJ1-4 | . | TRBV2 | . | CASSEAQGWEKLFF | TGTGCCAGCAGTGAAGCCCAGGGTTGGGAAAAACTGTTTTTT
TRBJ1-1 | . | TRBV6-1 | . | CAGWGGWGLNTEAFF | TGTGCCGGATGGGGGGGATGGGGGCTGAACACTGAAGCTTTCTTT
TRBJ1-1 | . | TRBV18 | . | CASSPLGLKNTEAFF | TGTGCCAGCTCACCACTCGGCTTAAAAAACACTGAAGCTTTCTTT
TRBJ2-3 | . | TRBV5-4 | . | CASSFQGRPVNTDTQYF | TGTGCCAGCAGCTTCCAAGGGAGGCCCGTAAACACAGATACGCAGTATTTT
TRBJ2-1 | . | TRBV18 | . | CASSPPLDPRPSSYNEQFF | TGTGCCAGCTCACCACCTTTAGATCCGCGCCCCAGCTCCTACAATGAGCAGTTCTTC
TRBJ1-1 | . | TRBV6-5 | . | CASSYSRFGRGTEAFF | TGTGCCAGCAGTTACTCGAGATTCGGTCGGGGCACTGAAGCTTTCTTT
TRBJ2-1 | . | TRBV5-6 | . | CASSLVKGPPDEQFF | TGTGCCAGCAGCTTGGTTAAGGGCCCCCCGGATGAGCAGTTCTTC
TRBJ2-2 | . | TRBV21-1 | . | CASSIRSGLTGELFF | TGTGCCAGCAGTATAAGATCAGGCTTGACCGGGGAGCTGTTTTTT
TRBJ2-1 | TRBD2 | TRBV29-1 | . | CSVGLADAAYNEQFF | TGCAGCGTTGGGCTAGCGGATGCAGCCTACAATGAGCAGTTCTTC